These 13 T cell receptor beta chains share one sample of origin, sequenced in a study of T cell responses to AZD1222 COVID-19 vaccine. Generated by immunoSEQ multiplex PCR, the TCRdb table keeps only in-frame clones and is missing some. The sample carries 25,000 to 35,000 clones, 91% recorded once. The specimen comprised peripheral blood, sampled on day 0 of AZD1222 vaccination. These receptors came from an adult in good health.

The V and J genes are TRBV7-2 and TRBJ2-5; 10 bases fit TRBD2. Looked up from germline, CDR1 is SGHTA and CDR2 is FQGNSA. V was pared by 2 bases and J by 4 bases, with 7 bases of the junction left unmatched. This CDR3 spans 16 amino acids. The CDR3 coding sequence is TGTGCCAGCAGCTTAAGCGGGGGGGGCATGGGAGAGACCCAGTACTTC. Translating gives CASSLSGGGMGETQYF.

The J gene is TRBJ2-2, the V gene TRBV5-1, with D unclear. Germline V gene data show CDR1 as SGHRS and CDR2 as YFSETQ. The CDR3 extends over 13 amino acids. Deletions cut 6 bases from V and 6 bases from J, with 12 bases between. CDR3 nucleotide sequence: TGCGCCAGCACAGAAACGGGCCCCGGGGAGCTGTTTTTT. This codes for CASTETGPGELFF.

CDR3 coding DNA: TGTGCCATCAGTGACCGGACCAGAAACAACTACGAGCAGTACTTC. Translation gives CAISDRTRNNYEQYF. J is TRBJ2-7 and V is TRBV10-3; the D is unclear. CDR3 length: 15 amino acids. Germline lookup yields CDR1 ENHRY and CDR2 SYGVKD. Trimming cost V 3 bases and J 3 bases, with 15 bases left between them.

The V call is TRBV18, the J call TRBJ2-7, with a tentative D call TRBD1 (5 bases). Germline values: CDR1 KGHSH, CDR2 LQKENI. Deletions cut 3 bases from V and 5 bases from J, with 14 bases between. CDR3 length: 14 residues. The CDR3: CASSPSLPGNEQYF. The CDR3 DNA reads TGTGCCAGCTCACCCTCCCTTCCAGGGAACGAGCAGTACTTC.

This rearrangement joins TRBV5-6 to TRBJ1-3, with D tentatively TRBD1 (5 bases). The CDR3 totals 15 residues. CDR1 and CDR2 (germline): SGHDT, YYEEEE. Trimming took 0 bases from V and 4 from J, leaving 11 bases between them. This CDR3 is CASSLDRMGGNTIYF. CDR3 sequence (DNA): TGTGCCAGCAGCTTGGACAGGATGGGGGGAAACACCATATATTTT.

The chain recombines TRBV11-3 with TRBJ1-1; tentative D call: TRBD1 (6 bases). Germline lookup yields CDR1 SGHNT and CDR2 YENEEA. This CDR3 contains 12 residues. V lost 0 bases to trimming and J lost 11 bases, with 10 bases between them. The CDR3 DNA follows: TGTGCCAGCAGCTTAGACAGGGGCCGCGCTTTCTTT. It encodes CASSLDRGRAFF.

The chain recombines TRBV6-2 or TRBV6-3 with TRBJ1-5; D is unresolved. CDR3 size: 13 residues. Trimming removed 4 bases from V and 6 bases from J, with 10 bases in between. Per germline, CDR1 MNHEY and CDR2 SVGEGT. The chain's CDR3 is CASSLGRGQPQHF. DNA of the CDR3: TGTGCCAGCAGTTTAGGGAGAGGTCAGCCCCAGCATTTT.

The chain recombines TRBV27 with TRBJ1-2, with TRBD1 as a possible D gene (5 bases). The CDR3 has 14 amino acids. The V end lost 5 bases, the J end lost 1 base, and 11 bases lay between the germline ends. Per germline, CDR1 MNHEY and CDR2 SMNVEV (reference sequence). The chain's CDR3 is CASSTRQGNYGYTF. CDR3 nucleotide sequence: TGTGCCAGCAGTACTAGGCAGGGTAACTATGGCTACACCTTC.

This clone was counted between two and nine times. The V and J genes are TRBV11-3 and TRBJ1-1; unclear D gene. V dropped 1 base and J dropped 1 base, with 4 bases sitting between them. Germline V gene lookup returns CDR1 SGHNT and CDR2 YENEEA. The CDR3 sequence is 13 residues long. DNA for the CDR3: TGTGCCAGCAGCTTAGGGGGGAACACTGAAGCTTTCTTT. It translates to CASSLGGNTEAFF. Based on the CDR3 plus reference TRBV11-3 and TRBJ1-1, the full variable domain is EAGVVQSPRYKIIEKKQPVAFWCNPISGHNTLYWYLQNLGQGPELLIRYENEEAVDDSQLPKDRFSAERLKGVDSTLKIQPAELGDSAVYLCASSLGGNTEAFFGQGTRLTVV.

The gene calls are TRBV30 and TRBJ1-2; 7 bases match TRBD1. This CDR3 comprises 14 residues. Germline lookup yields CDR1 GTSNPN and CDR2 SVGIG (reference sequence). V gave up 2 bases and J gave up 5 bases; unmatched junction bases: 8. The CDR3 DNA follows: TGTGCCTGGAGTCTAACAGGGGTAGTATATGGCTACACCTTC. Amino acid sequence: CAWSLTGVVYGYTF.

The chain has TRBV10-3 and TRBJ2-7; 8 bases are shared with TRBD1. Germline V gene data show CDR1 as ENHRY and CDR2 as SYGVKD. This CDR3 has 14 amino acids. With 4 bases clipped from V and 4 bases from J, the junction kept 6 bases outside the gene matches. CDR3 DNA: TGTGCCATCAGTGTTACAGGGGGAGAATACGAGCAGTACTTC. Its translation is CAISVTGGEYEQYF.

This chain connects TRBV2 to TRBJ1-1; weak D call: TRBD1 (6 bases). Germline CDR1 is SNHLY and CDR2 is FYNNEI. The CDR3 runs to 13 residues. The V and J ends lost 7 bases and 2 bases respectively, with 11 bases between them. The CDR3 DNA reads TGTGCCAGCATGAAGGGGGGAAACACTGAAGCTTTCTTT. It translates to CASMKGGNTEAFF.

The chain links TRBV15 to TRBJ2-1; the D gene is possibly TRBD2 (5 bases). V was clipped by 1 base and J by 4 bases, with 14 bases between them. The length of the CDR3 is 16 residues. The germline CDR1 and CDR2 sequences are LNHNV and YYDKDF (reference sequence). Here the CDR3 reads CATSRVGGGEYNEQFF. CDR3 nucleotides: TGTGCCACCAGCAGAGTAGGTGGAGGCGAATACAATGAGCAGTTCTTC.